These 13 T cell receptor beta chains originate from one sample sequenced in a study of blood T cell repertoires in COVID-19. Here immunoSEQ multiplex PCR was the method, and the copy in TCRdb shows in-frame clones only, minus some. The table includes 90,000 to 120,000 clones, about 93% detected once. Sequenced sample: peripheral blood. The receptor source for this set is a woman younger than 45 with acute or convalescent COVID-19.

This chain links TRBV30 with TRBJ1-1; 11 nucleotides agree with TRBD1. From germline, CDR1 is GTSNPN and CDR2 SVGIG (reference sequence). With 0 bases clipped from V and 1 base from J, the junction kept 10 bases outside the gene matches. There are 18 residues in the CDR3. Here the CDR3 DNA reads TGTGCCTGGAGTGTACCCGAAAGGGACAGGGGGGAGAACACTGAAGCTTTCTTT. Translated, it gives CAWSVPERDRGENTEAFF.

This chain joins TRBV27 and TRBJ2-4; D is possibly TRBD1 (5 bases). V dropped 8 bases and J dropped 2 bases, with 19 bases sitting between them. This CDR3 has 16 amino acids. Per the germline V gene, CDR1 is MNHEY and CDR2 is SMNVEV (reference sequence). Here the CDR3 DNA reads TGTGCCAGCTCCGACCGATCAGGGTGGTCCAAAAACATTCAGTACTTC. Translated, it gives CASSDRSGWSKNIQYF.

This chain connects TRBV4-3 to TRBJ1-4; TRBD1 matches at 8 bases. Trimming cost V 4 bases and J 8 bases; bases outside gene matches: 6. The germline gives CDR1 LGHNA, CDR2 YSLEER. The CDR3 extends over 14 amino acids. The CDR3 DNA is TGCGCCAGCAGCCTAGATGGGACAGGAGAAAAACTGTTTTTT. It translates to CASSLDGTGEKLFF.

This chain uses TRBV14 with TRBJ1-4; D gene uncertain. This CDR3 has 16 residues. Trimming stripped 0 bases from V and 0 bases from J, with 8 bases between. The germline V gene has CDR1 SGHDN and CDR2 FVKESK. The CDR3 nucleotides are TGTGCCAGCAGCCAAGAAGCGTCCCCAACTAATGAAAAACTGTTTTTT. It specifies CASSQEASPTNEKLFF.

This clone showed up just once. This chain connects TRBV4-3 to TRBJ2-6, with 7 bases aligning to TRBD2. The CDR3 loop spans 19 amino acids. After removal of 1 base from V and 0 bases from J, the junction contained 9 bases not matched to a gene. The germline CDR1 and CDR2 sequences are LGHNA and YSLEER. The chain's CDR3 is CASSQVIAGTSSGANVLTF. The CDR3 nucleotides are TGCGCCAGCAGCCAAGTGATAGCGGGTACTAGCTCTGGGGCCAACGTCCTGACTTTC.

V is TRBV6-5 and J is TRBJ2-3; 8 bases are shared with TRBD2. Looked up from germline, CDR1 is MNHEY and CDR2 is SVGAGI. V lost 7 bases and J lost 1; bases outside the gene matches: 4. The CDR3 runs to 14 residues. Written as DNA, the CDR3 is TGTGCCAGCAAAAGAGCGGGGGGCACAGATACGCAGTATTTT. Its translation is CASKRAGGTDTQYF.

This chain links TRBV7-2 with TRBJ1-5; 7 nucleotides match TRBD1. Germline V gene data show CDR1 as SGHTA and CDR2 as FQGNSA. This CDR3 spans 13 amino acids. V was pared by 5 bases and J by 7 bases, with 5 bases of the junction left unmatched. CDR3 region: CASSGRGGQPQHF. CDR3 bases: TGTGCCAGCAGCGGAAGAGGGGGCCAGCCCCAGCATTTT.

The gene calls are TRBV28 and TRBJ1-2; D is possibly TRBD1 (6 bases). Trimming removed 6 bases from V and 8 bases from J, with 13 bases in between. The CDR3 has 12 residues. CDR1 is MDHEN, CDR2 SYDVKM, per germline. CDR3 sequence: CASSDPQGGYTF. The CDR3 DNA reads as TGTGCCAGCAGCGACCCTCAGGGGGGCTACACCTTC.

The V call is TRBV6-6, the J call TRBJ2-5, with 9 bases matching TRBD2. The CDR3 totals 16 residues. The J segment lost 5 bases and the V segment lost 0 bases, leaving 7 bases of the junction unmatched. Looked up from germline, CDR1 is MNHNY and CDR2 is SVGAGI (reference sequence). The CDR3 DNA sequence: TGTGCCAGCAGTTACTCGGGCGGGGGGGCCCGGGAGACCCAGTACTTC. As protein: CASSYSGGGARETQYF.

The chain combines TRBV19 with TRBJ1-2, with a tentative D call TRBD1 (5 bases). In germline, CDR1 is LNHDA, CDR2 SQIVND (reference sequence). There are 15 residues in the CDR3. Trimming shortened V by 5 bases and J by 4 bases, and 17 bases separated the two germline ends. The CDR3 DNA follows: TGTGCCAGTAGTGACCCGCTCGGGGGGAGCTATGGCTACACCTTC. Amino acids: CASSDPLGGSYGYTF.

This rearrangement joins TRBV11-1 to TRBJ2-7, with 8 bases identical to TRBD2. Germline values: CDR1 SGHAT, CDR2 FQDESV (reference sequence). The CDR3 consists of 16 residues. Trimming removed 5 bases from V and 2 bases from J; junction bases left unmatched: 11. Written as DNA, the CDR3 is TGTGCCAGCAGCGAAGGAGCGGGGGCGTTAACCTACGAGCAGTACTTC. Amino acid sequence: CASSEGAGALTYEQYF.

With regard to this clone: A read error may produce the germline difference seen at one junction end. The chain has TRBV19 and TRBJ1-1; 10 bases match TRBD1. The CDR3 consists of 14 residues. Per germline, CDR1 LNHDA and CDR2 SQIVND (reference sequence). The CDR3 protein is CASRGGQGNSEAFF. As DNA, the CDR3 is TGTGCCAGTAGGGGGGGACAGGGGAACTCTGAAGCTTTCTTT.

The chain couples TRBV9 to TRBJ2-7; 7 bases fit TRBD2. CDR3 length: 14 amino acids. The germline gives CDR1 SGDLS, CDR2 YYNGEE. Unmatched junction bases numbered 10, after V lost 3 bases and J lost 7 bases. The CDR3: CASSGWEAGSEQYF. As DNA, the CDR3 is TGTGCCAGCAGCGGTTGGGAAGCGGGAAGTGAGCAGTACTTC. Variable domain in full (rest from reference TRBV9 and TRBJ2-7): DSGVTQTPKHLITATGQRVTLRCSPRSGDLSVYWYQQSLDQGLQFLIQYYNGEERAKGNILERFSAQQFPDLHSELNLSSLELGDSALYFCASSGWEAGSEQYFGPGTRLTVT.